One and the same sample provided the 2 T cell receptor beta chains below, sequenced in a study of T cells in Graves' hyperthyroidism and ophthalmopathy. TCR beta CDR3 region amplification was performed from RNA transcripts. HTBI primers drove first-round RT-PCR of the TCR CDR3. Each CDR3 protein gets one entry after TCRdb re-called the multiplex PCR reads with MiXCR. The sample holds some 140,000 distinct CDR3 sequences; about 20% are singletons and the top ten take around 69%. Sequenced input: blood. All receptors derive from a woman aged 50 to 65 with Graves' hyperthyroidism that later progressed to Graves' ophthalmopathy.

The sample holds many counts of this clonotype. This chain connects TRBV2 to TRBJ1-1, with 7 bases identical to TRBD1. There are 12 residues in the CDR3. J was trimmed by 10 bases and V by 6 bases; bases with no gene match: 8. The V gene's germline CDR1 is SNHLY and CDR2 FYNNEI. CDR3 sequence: CASRGLDRRAFF. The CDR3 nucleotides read TGTGCCAGCAGGGGACTGGACAGGCGAGCTTTCTTT.

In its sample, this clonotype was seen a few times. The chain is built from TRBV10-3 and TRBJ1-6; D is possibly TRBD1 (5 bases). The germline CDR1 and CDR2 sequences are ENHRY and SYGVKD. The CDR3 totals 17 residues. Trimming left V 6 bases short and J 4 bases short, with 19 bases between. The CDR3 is CAIRSQGGRGYNSPLHF. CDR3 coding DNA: TGTGCCATCAGGAGTCAGGGTGGAAGGGGTTATAATTCACCCCTCCACTTT.